The 24 T cell receptor beta chains given below trace back to one sample, sequenced in a study of blood T cells in healthy people across ages. A second PCR of about 7 to 12 cycles used a sample-barcoded 5' primer and a J-beta primer mix. TCRdb passed the 5' RACE reads through MiXCR, listing each CDR3 protein once. The sample contains around 800,000 distinct CDR3 sequences, 20% to 30% of which appear only once. These same data were also listed under a study on T cells of mothers and their children.

The sample was blood. All receptors come from a boy aged 5-17 years in good health.

V is TRBV6-1 and J is TRBJ2-3, with 10 bases aligning to TRBD1. Germline CDR1 MNHNS, CDR2 SASEGT. J was trimmed by 3 bases and V by 3 bases; bases with no gene match: 6. This CDR3 contains 16 residues. DNA for the CDR3: TGTGCCAGCAGTGACGAATGGGACAGGGGAACAGATACGCAGTATTTT. Its translation: CASSDEWDRGTDTQYF.

This sequence joins TRBV6-5 and TRBJ1-2; D unresolved. Per germline, CDR1 MNHEY and CDR2 SVGAGI. V was pared by 8 bases and J by 4 bases, with 8 bases between. This CDR3 has 11 amino acids. In nucleotides, the CDR3 is TGTGCCAGCTCCAACGGCTATGGCTACACCTTC. Translated, it gives CASSNGYGYTF.

As for this clonotype: The final CDR3 position lacks the conserved phenylalanine or tryptophan, pointing to a likely read error. Because the CDR3's place on the DNA is in doubt, the DNA is left out and the CDR3 is given as listed by TCRdb. J is TRBJ2-3 and V is TRBV12-3 or TRBV12-4. The CDR3 adds up to 12 amino acids, both ends counted. The CDR3 is CASSLGTDAQYS.

V usage is TRBV7-3 and J usage is TRBJ2-1; D is undetermined. The CDR3 has 15 residues. Germline CDR1 SGHTA, CDR2 FQGTGA. Trimming cost V 5 bases and J 5 bases, with 16 bases left between them. The CDR3 region has the DNA TGTGCCAGCAGCAGGGATTATAAGCCGAACAATGAGCAGTTCTTC. Translated, it gives CASSRDYKPNNEQFF.

This chain connects TRBV28 to TRBJ2-4; D call uncertain. Germline CDR1 is MDHEN and CDR2 is SYDVKM. The CDR3 is made up of 16 amino acids. Trimming took off 5 bases at V and 5 bases at J, with 19 bases between the two ends. CDR3 DNA sequence: TGTGCCAGCAGTCCTTCTCTCCGGACCGAAGAAAACATTCAGTACTTC. It codes for CASSPSLRTEENIQYF.

This clonotype turned up a few times. The J gene is TRBJ2-4, the V gene TRBV3-1; 7 bases are shared with TRBD2. The J call may not be correct, given that the DNA end is closer to TRBJ2-1. Per germline, CDR1 LGHDT and CDR2 YNNKEL (reference sequence). This CDR3 comprises 14 residues. CDR3 bases: TGTGCCAGCGGTGGCGGGGGTTTCTACAATGAGCAGTTCTTC. Its protein is CASGGGGFYNEQFF.

This clonotype showed up just once. The chain couples TRBV24-1 to TRBJ2-7; 8 bases are a match to TRBD1. Germline V gives CDR1 KGHDR, CDR2 SFDVKD. The J segment lost 5 bases and the V segment lost 3 bases, leaving 8 bases of the junction unmatched. The CDR3 consists of 15 residues. This CDR3 is CATSDRWDRRDEQYF. The CDR3 nucleotides are TGTGCCACCAGTGATCGATGGGACAGGCGGGACGAGCAGTACTTC.

The CDR3 is CASSPMDRNNSPLHF. CDR3 bases: TGTGCCAGCAGCCCAATGGACAGAAATAATTCACCCCTCCACTTT. The V gene is TRBV7-9, the J gene TRBJ1-6, with D maybe TRBD1 (6 bases). Germline V CDR1 and CDR2: SEHNR, FQNEAQ (reference sequence). Trimming pared 5 bases from V and 5 bases from J, leaving 13 bases between. This CDR3 has 15 amino acids.

The rearrangement joins TRBV9 to TRBJ2-1, with TRBD2 matching over 8 bases. Near its end, the DNA agrees better with TRBJ2-7, so the J call may be wrong. Per germline, CDR1 SGDLS and CDR2 YYNGEE. The CDR3 is 16 residues long. The CDR3 loop reads CASSPPVPSGGYEQYF. Written as DNA, the CDR3 is TGTGCCAGCAGCCCCCCCGTTCCCAGCGGGGGCTACGAGCAGTACTTC.

The sample holds many counts of this clonotype. J is TRBJ2-2 and V is TRBV2; 8 positions match TRBD1. The CDR3 has 14 residues. Germline V gives CDR1 SNHLY, CDR2 FYNNEI. The V and J ends lost 6 bases and 5 bases, in that order; junction bases with no gene match: 5. The CDR3 DNA is TGTGCCAGCAGCGGACAGGGTGGGACCGGGGAGCTGTTTTTT. Translated, it gives CASSGQGGTGELFF.

This clonotype was detected ten times or more. At one end, the junction sequence differs from germline, possibly due to a read error. The chain joins TRBV5-1 to TRBJ2-5, with D unclear. CDR3 size: 13 residues. The V gene's germline CDR1 is SGHRS and CDR2 YFSETQ. CDR3 in DNA: TGTGCCAGCAGCTTAGGGCCCCAAGAGACCCAGTACTTC. Its protein is CASSLGPQETQYF.

This clonotype was observed a few times. The chain carries TRBV7-6 and TRBJ2-5; 8 bases line up with TRBD1. Germline V gene sequence: CDR1 SGHVS, CDR2 FNYEAQ. Germline trimming cut 1 base from V and 6 bases from J; bases unmatched to any gene: 7. This CDR3 comprises 15 residues. CDR3: CASSLGQGLAKTQYF. DNA for the CDR3: TGTGCCAGCAGCTTAGGACAGGGGTTGGCGAAGACCCAGTACTTC.

The gene calls are TRBV5-1 and TRBJ2-3; 9 bases map to TRBD2. V gave up 7 bases and J gave up 3 bases; unmatched junction bases: 9. Germline V gene data show CDR1 as SGHRS and CDR2 as YFSETQ. The length of the CDR3 is 15 residues. CDR3 DNA sequence: TGCGCCAGCCGACCGGCTAGCGGGGCGACAGATACGCAGTATTTT. Its translation: CASRPASGATDTQYF.

This chain uses TRBV15 with TRBJ2-5, with D perhaps TRBD2 (5 bases). Trimming removed 0 bases from V and 5 bases from J, with 10 bases in between. This CDR3 has 14 residues. The germline gives CDR1 LNHNV, CDR2 YYDKDF (reference sequence). CDR3 region: CATSRERVRETQYF. CDR3 bases: TGTGCCACCAGCAGAGAGAGGGTCCGCGAGACCCAGTACTTC.

This clonotype was seen only a few times. The rearrangement links TRBV12-3 or TRBV12-4 to TRBJ1-3, with 12 nucleotides matching TRBD1. The V and J ends lost 4 bases and 0 bases, in that order; junction bases with no gene match: 7. The CDR3 covers 18 residues. CDR3 amino acids: CASSSIGTGGFSGNTIYF. The CDR3 region has the DNA TGTGCCAGCAGTTCAATCGGGACAGGGGGCTTCTCTGGAAACACCATATATTTT.

Note on this clonotype: A junction boundary mismatches the germline segment, possibly from a read error. This chain uses TRBV12-5 with TRBJ2-3; D is unresolved. Per germline, CDR1 LGHNT and CDR2 FRNRAP. This CDR3 has 12 amino acids. CDR3 sequence: CASGLDLRSGDF. CDR3 sequence (DNA): TGTGCTAGTGGTTTGGACCTCCGGTCAGGAGATTTT. The variable domain in full, completed from reference TRBV12-5 and TRBJ2-3, reads DARVTQTPRHKVTEMGQEVTMRCQPILGHNTVFWYRQTMMQGLELLAYFRNRAPLDDSGMPKDRFSAEMPDATLATLKIQPSEPRDSAVYFCASGLDLRSGDFGPGTRLTVL.

This clonotype was detected a few times. This rearrangement joins TRBV9 to TRBJ1-1; 7 nucleotides agree with TRBD1. The CDR3 is made up of 15 amino acids. In germline, CDR1 is SGDLS, CDR2 YYNGEE. Unmatched junction bases numbered 11, after V lost 3 bases and J lost 6 bases. CDR3 DNA: TGTGCCAGCAGCGCCCTACAGGGGACTGGCGCTGAAGCTTTCTTT. Translation: CASSALQGTGAEAFF.

This clonotype showed up just a few times. The V gene is TRBV4-1, the J gene TRBJ1-3; maybe TRBD1 (5 bases). Germline lookup yields CDR1 MGHRA and CDR2 YSYEKL. There are 15 residues in the CDR3. V lost 2 bases and J lost 2, with 10 bases in between. The CDR3 DNA sequence: TGCGCCAGCAGCCAACCAGGGAAGGCTGGAAACACCATATATTTT. It codes for CASSQPGKAGNTIYF.

The chain is built from TRBV6-6 and TRBJ1-5; D call uncertain. This CDR3 is built from 12 residues. Germline-derived CDR1 and CDR2 are MNHNY and SVGAGI (reference sequence). Deletions cut 6 bases from V and 5 bases from J, with 8 bases between. CDR3 region: CASRDLDQPQHF. The CDR3 nucleotides read TGTGCCAGCAGGGATTTGGATCAGCCCCAGCATTTT.

This clonotype appeared a few times. J is TRBJ2-5 and V is TRBV9; D is unclear. Per the germline V gene, CDR1 is SGDLS and CDR2 is YYNGEE. This CDR3 spans 13 amino acids. The V end was cut by 0 bases, the J end by 5 bases, with 8 bases between. CDR3 amino acids: CASSVAIGETQYF. The CDR3 DNA sequence: TGTGCCAGCAGCGTAGCCATAGGTGAGACCCAGTACTTC.

This clonotype was picked up a small number of times. J is TRBJ2-5 and V is TRBV9; TRBD2 matches 9 bases. This CDR3 contains 17 residues. Germline V gives CDR1 SGDLS, CDR2 YYNGEE. Trimming took 5 bases from V and 2 from J; bases not matched to a gene: 13. The chain's CDR3 is CASSPGIAGVLQETQYF. The CDR3 DNA follows: TGTGCCAGCAGTCCCGGGATAGCGGGGGTACTTCAAGAGACCCAGTACTTC.

This clonotype was found once. Being one base from a much bigger clone, this may be a read error. The J gene is TRBJ2-4, the V gene TRBV14; D is perhaps TRBD2 (6 bases). The germline V gene has CDR1 SGHDN and CDR2 FVKESK. With 1 base removed from V and 9 bases from J, the gap between germline ends came to 13 bases. The CDR3 covers 14 residues. The CDR3 DNA reads TGTGCCAGCAGCCAAGTGGCTAAGGGAGGCATTCAGTACTTC. This translates into CASSQVAKGGIQYF.

The genes are TRBV20-1 and TRBJ2-7, with 8 bases lining up with TRBD1. CDR1 is DFQATT, CDR2 SNEGSKA, per germline (reference sequence). CDR3 length: 14 amino acids. V shed 1 base and J 2 bases; nucleotides not matched to a gene: 4. The CDR3 is CSARGWDRPYEQYF. The CDR3 DNA reads TGCAGTGCTAGAGGTTGGGACAGGCCCTACGAGCAGTACTTC.

This rearrangement joins TRBV20-1 to TRBJ2-3, with D hard to call. Trimming took 1 base from V and 5 from J, leaving 13 bases between them. CDR3 length: 14 residues. CDR1 is DFQATT, CDR2 SNEGSKA, per germline (reference sequence). CDR3: CSARGTHPGDTQYF. In DNA form, the CDR3 reads TGCAGTGCTAGAGGGACCCACCCGGGAGATACGCAGTATTTT.